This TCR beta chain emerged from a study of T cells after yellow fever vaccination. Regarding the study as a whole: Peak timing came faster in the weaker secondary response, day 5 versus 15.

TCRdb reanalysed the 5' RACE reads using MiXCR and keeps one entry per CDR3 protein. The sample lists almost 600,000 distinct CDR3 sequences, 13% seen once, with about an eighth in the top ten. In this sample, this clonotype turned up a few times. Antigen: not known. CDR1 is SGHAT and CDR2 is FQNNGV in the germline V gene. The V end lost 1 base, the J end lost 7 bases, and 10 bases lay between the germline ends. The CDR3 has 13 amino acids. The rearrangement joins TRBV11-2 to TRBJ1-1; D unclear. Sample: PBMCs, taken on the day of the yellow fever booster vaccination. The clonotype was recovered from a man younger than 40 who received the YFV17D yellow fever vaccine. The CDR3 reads CASSLGRENEAFF. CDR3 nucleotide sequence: TGTGCCAGCAGCTTAGGGCGTGAGAATGAAGCTTTCTTT.